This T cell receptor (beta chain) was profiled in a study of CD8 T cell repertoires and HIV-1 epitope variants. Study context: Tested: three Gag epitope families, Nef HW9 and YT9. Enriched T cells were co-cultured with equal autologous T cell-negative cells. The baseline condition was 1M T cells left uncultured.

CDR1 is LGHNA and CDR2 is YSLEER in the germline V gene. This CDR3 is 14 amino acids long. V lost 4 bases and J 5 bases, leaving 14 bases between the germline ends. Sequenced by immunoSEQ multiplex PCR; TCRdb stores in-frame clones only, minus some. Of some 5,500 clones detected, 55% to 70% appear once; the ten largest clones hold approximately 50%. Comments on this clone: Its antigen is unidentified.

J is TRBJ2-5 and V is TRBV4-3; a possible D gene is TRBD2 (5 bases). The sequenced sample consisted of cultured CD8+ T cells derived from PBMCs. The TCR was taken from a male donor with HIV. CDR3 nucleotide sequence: TGCGCCAGCAGCCTGGATCCGAGGGCGGAGACCCAGTACTTC. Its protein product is CASSLDPRAETQYF.